This TCR beta chain came from a study of spatial heterogeneity in lung cancer. About the research overall: Among detected sequences, beta-chain ones consistently exceeded alpha-chain ones in number. Averaged across combinations, each unique TCR and UMI pairing appeared more than ten times in raw reads, which were uncorrected.

There are many counts of this clonotype. As yet, its antigen is unknown. As an off-target read in a library built for alpha chains, this beta chain has a frequency of little significance. A single record per CDR3 protein comes from TCRdb applying MiXCR to the 5' RACE reads. In the table there are about 5,100 distinct CDR3 sequences, approximately 6.5% of which are singletons. Time point in this sample: sample taken at primary tumor resection. TCRs were sequenced from unsorted whole RNA of tumor, nontumor lung or PBMC. This CDR3 has 13 amino acids. The V gene's germline CDR1 is LGHDT and CDR2 YNNKEL (reference sequence). J gave up 4 bases and V 3 bases, and 2 bases lay outside the gene matches. Overall study results and limits: There was tracking of ubiquitous and regional nonsynonymous mutations by the respective counts of ubiquitous and regional expanded TCRs. Counts of expanded alpha and beta TCRs within tumors tracked the tumor nonsynonymous mutation count.

The sequence was collected from a female donor with early-stage non-small cell lung cancer. The J gene is TRBJ1-1, the V gene TRBV3-1; 7 positions agree with TRBD1. Source: lung tumor tissue, taken at surgery. CDR3 DNA sequence: TGTGCCAGCAGCCAGCAGGGGGGCACTGAAGCTTTCTTT. This sequence encodes CASSQQGGTEAFF.